The T cell receptor (beta chain) described here comes from a study of T cells in Graves' hyperthyroidism and ophthalmopathy. Diagnosis rested on symptoms, serum thyroxine and TRAb, thyroid ultrasound, and orbital computed tomography. Ten or more counts support this clonotype. Template material for amplifying TCR beta CDR3 regions consisted of RNA transcripts. The HTBI primer set drove a first-round RT-PCR of the TCR CDR3. TCRdb used MiXCR to reprocess the multiplex PCR reads, holding one entry per CDR3 protein. The sample carries roughly 800,000 distinct CDR3 sequences, roughly 37% recorded once. What was sequenced was blood. This receptor was identified in a young man with Graves' hyperthyroidism.

The DNA of the CDR3 is TGTGCCAGCAGTGAATCGGAAGCAACCTACGAGCAGTACTTC. Translated: CASSESEATYEQYF. The chain joins TRBV2 to TRBJ2-7, with D hard to call. Trimming pared 2 bases from V and 2 bases from J, leaving 10 bases between. This CDR3 region has 14 residues. Germline CDR1 and CDR2: SNHLY and FYNNEI.